A single sample gave rise to the 26 T cell receptor beta chains below, sequenced in a study of untreated major depressive disorder (dated by TCRdb to the late 2010s). The library was built by means of the immunoSEQ multiplex PCR assay. In TCRdb, the immuneACCESS table is reduced to in-frame sequences with V and J assigned. These tables do not hold every clone; where another copy was compared, an unresolved V gene accounts for under half, and the others remain unexplained. This sample lists 20,000 to 25,000 clones; approximately 92% were detected once. The top ten clones comprise around 0.3% of the sample. The source material was CD4+ T cells from PBMCs. All receptors come from a man younger than 45 in good health.

The chain employs TRBV2 and TRBJ1-5; D is undetermined. Germline assignment: CDR1 SNHLY and CDR2 FYNNEI. Trimming left V 7 bases short and J 0 bases short, with 10 bases between. The CDR3 loop spans 14 amino acids. The CDR3 here is CASTRTYSNQPQHF. The CDR3 DNA is TGTGCCAGCACACGGACTTATAGCAATCAGCCCCAGCATTTT.

The V call is TRBV7-9, the J call TRBJ2-6, with no clear D. Trimming pared 1 base from V and 0 bases from J, leaving 10 bases between. Per the germline V gene, CDR1 is SEHNR and CDR2 is FQNEAQ (reference sequence). The length of the CDR3 is 17 residues. CDR3: CASSLVMGNSGANVLTF. CDR3 nucleotides: TGTGCCAGCAGCTTAGTGATGGGGAACTCTGGGGCCAACGTCCTGACTTTC.

This chain uses TRBV7-2 with TRBJ2-7, with TRBD2 identical over 8 bases. CDR1 is SGHTA and CDR2 is FQGNSA in the germline V gene. V trimming: 6 bases; J trimming: 5 bases; junction bases outside the gene matches: 6. This CDR3 is 13 amino acids long. As DNA, the CDR3 is TGTGCCAGCAGTTTCGGGAGGGAGGACGAGCAGTACTTC. This gives the protein CASSFGREDEQYF.

The V gene is TRBV7-3, the J gene TRBJ2-1; D unclear. Germline V lookup: CDR1 SGHTA, CDR2 FQGTGA. Trimming pared 2 bases from V and 0 bases from J, leaving 8 bases between. The CDR3 extends over 15 amino acids. For the CDR3, the DNA is TGTGCCAGCAGCTTAGGGGAAAGCTCCTACAATGAGCAGTTCTTC. This codes for CASSLGESSYNEQFF.

CDR3: CASSLGQVNNEQFF. In DNA, the CDR3 is TGTGCCAGCAGCCTTGGACAGGTTAACAATGAGCAGTTCTTC. The V gene is TRBV11-2, the J gene TRBJ2-1; 7 positions agree with TRBD1. The junction had 6 bases not matched to a gene; V was cut back by 5 bases and J by 5 bases. CDR1 is SGHAT and CDR2 is FQNNGV in the germline V gene. The CDR3 has 14 amino acids.

The chain is built from TRBV6-5 and TRBJ1-3; D is uncertain. CDR3 length: 16 amino acids. CDR1 and CDR2 from the germline V gene are MNHEY and SVGAGI. V lost 0 bases and J lost 0, with 9 bases in between. Written as DNA, the CDR3 is TGTGCCAGCAGTTACTCTCGGCCCTACTCTGGAAACACCATATATTTT. The encoded protein is CASSYSRPYSGNTIYF.

This clone is a singleton in its sample. V is TRBV7-8 and J is TRBJ1-2; unclear D gene. V shed 3 bases and J shed 0 bases, with 5 bases lying between them. The CDR3 sequence is 13 residues long. Germline assignment: CDR1 SGHVS and CDR2 FQNEAQ. The CDR3 here is CASSLTTNYGYTF. CDR3 sequence (DNA): TGTGCCAGCAGCTTGACAACTAACTATGGCTACACCTTC.

This chain uses TRBV30 with TRBJ2-5; TRBD2 might be the D (6 bases). Trimming cost V 5 bases and J 1 base, with 20 bases left between them. CDR1 GTSNPN and CDR2 SVGIG come from the germline V gene (reference sequence). The CDR3 runs to 16 residues. CDR3 DNA: TGTGCCTGGGTCCCGGGAGTGAGGGAATTCCAAGAGACCCAGTACTTC. Translated: CAWVPGVREFQETQYF. Filled out from reference TRBV30 and TRBJ2-5, the complete variable domain reads SQTIHQWPATLVQPVGSPLSLECTVEGTSNPNLYWYRQAAGRGLQLLFYSVGIGQISSEVPQNLSASRPQDRQFILSSKKLLLSDSGFYLCAWVPGVREFQETQYFGPGTRLLVL.

This sequence joins TRBV27 and TRBJ2-7; D ambiguous. The CDR3 consists of 14 residues. In germline, CDR1 is MNHEY, CDR2 SMNVEV (reference sequence). Trimming left V 5 bases short and J 1 base short, with 12 bases between. CDR3 in amino acids: CASSPARNSYEQYF. CDR3 nucleotide sequence: TGTGCCAGCAGTCCCGCCCGGAATTCCTACGAGCAGTACTTC.

The chain couples TRBV19 to TRBJ1-1; D remains ambiguous. Per the germline V gene, CDR1 is LNHDA and CDR2 is SQIVND (reference sequence). V was trimmed by 7 bases and J by 1 base, leaving 10 bases between them. The CDR3 has 13 residues. The CDR3 DNA follows: TGTGCCAGTAAGGGAGTCGGGAACACTGAAGCTTTCTTT. Protein: CASKGVGNTEAFF.

The gene calls are TRBV7-2 and TRBJ2-5; D is perhaps TRBD1 (6 bases). Germline-derived CDR1 and CDR2 are SGHTA and FQGNSA. The CDR3 runs 14 residues. Trimming removed 1 base at V and 4 bases at J, with 10 bases between. The CDR3 loop is CASSLVPGAETQYF. Here the CDR3 DNA reads TGTGCCAGCAGCTTAGTCCCAGGGGCAGAGACCCAGTACTTC.

This sequence joins TRBV2 and TRBJ2-7; D is unclear. Germline V gives CDR1 SNHLY, CDR2 FYNNEI. The CDR3 totals 14 residues. Trimming took off 6 bases at V and 3 bases at J, with 15 bases between the two ends. CDR3 in amino acids: CASSGPFNIYEQYF. The DNA for the CDR3 is TGTGCCAGCAGCGGACCCTTTAATATCTACGAGCAGTACTTC.

The chain couples TRBV7-3 to TRBJ1-1; D might be TRBD1 (5 bases). Per germline, CDR1 SGHTA and CDR2 FQGTGA. This CDR3 spans 14 amino acids. V was shortened by 5 bases and J by 6 bases, with 16 bases between the two germline ends. In DNA, the CDR3 is TGTGCCAGCAGCACCATATCCGGGGGTGCTGAAGCTTTCTTT. Translation gives CASSTISGGAEAFF.

V is TRBV10-3 and J is TRBJ2-1; TRBD2 agrees at 7 bases. The germline CDR1 and CDR2 sequences are ENHRY and SYGVKD. J gave up 6 bases and V 4 bases, and 6 bases lay outside the gene matches. The CDR3 has 14 residues. CDR3: CAISAREWGNEQFF. DNA for the CDR3: TGTGCCATCAGTGCGCGGGAGTGGGGCAATGAGCAGTTCTTC.

The chain joins TRBV30 to TRBJ1-5; 8 nucleotides agree with TRBD1. V shed 0 bases, J shed 6 bases, and the junction held 4 bases outside the gene matches. This CDR3 is 14 amino acids long. Germline CDR1 and CDR2: GTSNPN and SVGIG (reference sequence). The CDR3 bases are TGTGCCTGGAGTGTACAAACAGGGGGTCAGCCCCAGCATTTT. This gives the protein CAWSVQTGGQPQHF.

This chain joins TRBV9 and TRBJ2-4; D may be TRBD2 (6 bases). This CDR3 region has 17 residues. The germline CDR1 and CDR2 sequences are SGDLS and YYNGEE. Trimming stripped 4 bases from V and 5 bases from J, with 22 bases between. Written as DNA, the CDR3 is TGTGCCAGCAGCCCGAGAGGGTTCCTAGCGAGGGAAAACATTCAGTACTTC. Amino acids: CASSPRGFLARENIQYF.

In this sample, this clone turned up once. This chain connects TRBV7-6 to TRBJ2-7; a weak D match, TRBD2 (5 bases). CDR1 is SGHVS and CDR2 is FNYEAQ in the germline V gene. This CDR3 has 12 residues. The V gene lost 3 bases and the J gene lost 3 bases, with 6 bases spanning the gap. The CDR3 sequence: CASSFRDYEQYF. CDR3 coding DNA: TGTGCCAGCAGCTTTCGGGACTACGAGCAGTACTTC. The variable domain in full, with the rest retrieved from reference TRBV7-6 and TRBJ2-7, is GAGVSQSPRYKVTKRGQDVALRCDPISGHVSLYWYRQALGQGPEFLTYFNYEAQQDKSGLPNDRFSAERPEGSISTLTIQRTEQRDSAMYRCASSFRDYEQYFGPGTRLTVT.

The chain joins TRBV15 to TRBJ2-7; D call uncertain. The length of the CDR3 is 14 residues. CDR1 is LNHNV, CDR2 YYDKDF, per germline (reference sequence). The V end lost 1 base, the J end lost 0 bases, and 7 bases lay between the germline ends. CDR3 coding DNA: TGTGCCACCAGCAGAGGGGCCGGCTCCTACGAGCAGTACTTC. Translated, it gives CATSRGAGSYEQYF.

The chain links TRBV7-2 to TRBJ2-5; the D gene is possibly TRBD2 (5 bases). This CDR3 has 18 amino acids. Germline V CDR1 and CDR2: SGHTA, FQGNSA. Trimming took off 2 bases at V and 4 bases at J, with 23 bases between the two ends. The CDR3, as DNA: TGTGCCAGCAGCTTAAACAAGGGTGAGGAGGCCCCCCGAGAGACCCAGTACTTC. It encodes CASSLNKGEEAPRETQYF.

V gene TRBV4-3 combines with J gene TRBJ1-2; D is undetermined. CDR1 and CDR2 from the germline V gene are LGHNA and YSLEER. V was shortened by 3 bases and J by 6 bases, with 17 bases between the two germline ends. This CDR3 has 15 amino acids. DNA of the CDR3: TGCGCCAGCAGCCACCGAAGGCGGCAGGATCATGGCTACACCTTC. Its translation: CASSHRRRQDHGYTF.

The rearrangement joins TRBV6-1 to TRBJ1-5; 9 nucleotides agree with TRBD1. Trimming removed 8 bases from V and 5 bases from J; junction bases left unmatched: 7. Looked up from germline, CDR1 is MNHNS and CDR2 is SASEGT. The CDR3 sequence is 14 residues long. The CDR3 is CASELQGAYQPQHF. The DNA of the CDR3 is TGTGCCAGCGAGCTACAGGGGGCATATCAGCCCCAGCATTTT.

As regards this clone: Within the sample, other DNA sequences also encode this same CDR3. V gene TRBV18 combines with J gene TRBJ1-2; the D gene is possibly TRBD1 (6 bases). The CDR3 sequence is 13 residues long. V dropped 3 bases and J dropped 2 bases, with 7 bases sitting between them. Germline V gives CDR1 KGHSH, CDR2 LQKENI. CDR3 nucleotide sequence: TGTGCCAGCTCACCCGACAGGAACTATGGCTACACCTTC. As protein: CASSPDRNYGYTF. Looking up the rest from reference TRBV18 and TRBJ1-2 gives the full variable domain: NAGVMQNPRHLVRRRGQEARLRCSPMKGHSHVYWYRQLPEEGLKFMVYLQKENIIDESGMPKERFSAEFPKEGPSILRIQQVVRGDSAAYFCASSPDRNYGYTFGSGTRLTVV.

This clone was counted a single time. The gene calls are TRBV4-1 and TRBJ2-2; 10 bases fit TRBD2. The CDR3 runs 14 residues. The junction had 1 base not matched to a gene; V was cut back by 8 bases and J by 1 base. Germline V gene sequence: CDR1 MGHRA, CDR2 YSYEKL. The CDR3 sequence is CASRTSGNTGELFF. The CDR3, as DNA: TGCGCCAGCCGGACTAGCGGGAACACCGGGGAGCTGTTTTTT.

J is TRBJ2-2 and V is TRBV7-2; D is perhaps TRBD2 (5 bases). CDR1 is SGHTA and CDR2 is FQGNSA in the germline V gene. The CDR3 has 11 amino acids. The germline V and J ends were trimmed by 4 bases and 8 bases, with 5 bases remaining between them. The CDR3, as DNA: TGTGCCAGCAGCTGGACTGGGGAGCTGTTTTTT. As protein: CASSWTGELFF. The variable domain in full, with the rest retrieved from reference TRBV7-2 and TRBJ2-2, is GAGVSQSPSNKVTEKGKDVELRCDPISGHTALYWYRQSLGQGLEFLIYFQGNSAPDKSGLPSDRFSAERTGGSVSTLTIQRTQQEDSAVYLCASSWTGELFFGEGSRLTVL.

The J gene is TRBJ2-5, the V gene TRBV29-1, with 8 bases matching TRBD2. The CDR3 sequence is 16 residues long. In germline, CDR1 is SQVTM, CDR2 ANQGSEA. Trimming at V came to 6 bases and at J to 7 bases, leaving 19 bases not matched to a gene. The CDR3 sequence: CSVDISGTSAAWTQYF. The CDR3 nucleotides read TGCAGCGTAGATATATCCGGGACTAGTGCGGCCTGGACCCAGTACTTC.

In the case of this clone: The junction and the germline gene differ at one end; a read error may be behind it. This rearrangement joins TRBV29-1 to TRBJ1-5; no reliable D call. Germline values: CDR1 SQVTM, CDR2 ANQGSEA. This CDR3 is built from 15 residues. The chain's CDR3 is CSVEEGSGGNQPQHF. The CDR3 DNA reads TGCAGCGTCGAAGAAGGCAGCGGGGGCAATCAGCCCCAGCATTTT.